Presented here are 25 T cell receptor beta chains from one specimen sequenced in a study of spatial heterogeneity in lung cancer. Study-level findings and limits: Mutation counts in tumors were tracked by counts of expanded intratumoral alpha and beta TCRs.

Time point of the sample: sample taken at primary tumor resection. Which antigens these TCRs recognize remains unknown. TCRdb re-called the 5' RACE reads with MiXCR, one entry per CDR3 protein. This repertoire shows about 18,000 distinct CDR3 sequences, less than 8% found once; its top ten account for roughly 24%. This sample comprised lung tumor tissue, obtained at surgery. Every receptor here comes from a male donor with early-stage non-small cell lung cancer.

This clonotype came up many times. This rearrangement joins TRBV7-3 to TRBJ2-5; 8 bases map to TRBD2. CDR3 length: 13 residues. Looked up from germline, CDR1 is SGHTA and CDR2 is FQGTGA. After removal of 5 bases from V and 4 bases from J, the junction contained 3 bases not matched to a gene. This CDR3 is CASSPSGGETQYF. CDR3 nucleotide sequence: TGTGCCAGCAGCCCCAGCGGGGGAGAGACCCAGTACTTC.

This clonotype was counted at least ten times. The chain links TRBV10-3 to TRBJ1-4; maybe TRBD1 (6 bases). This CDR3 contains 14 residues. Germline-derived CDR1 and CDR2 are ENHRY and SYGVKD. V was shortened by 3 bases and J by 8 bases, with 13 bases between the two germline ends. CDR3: CAISDRQGSEKLFF. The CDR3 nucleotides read TGTGCCATCAGTGATCGGCAGGGGTCCGAAAAACTGTTTTTT.

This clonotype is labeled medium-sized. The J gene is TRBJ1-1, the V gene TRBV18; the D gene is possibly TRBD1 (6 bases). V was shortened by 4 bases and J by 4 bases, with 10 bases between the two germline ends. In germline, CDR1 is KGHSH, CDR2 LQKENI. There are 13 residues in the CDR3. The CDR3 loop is CASSRDRITEAFF. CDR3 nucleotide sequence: TGTGCCAGCTCACGCGACAGGATCACTGAAGCTTTCTTT.

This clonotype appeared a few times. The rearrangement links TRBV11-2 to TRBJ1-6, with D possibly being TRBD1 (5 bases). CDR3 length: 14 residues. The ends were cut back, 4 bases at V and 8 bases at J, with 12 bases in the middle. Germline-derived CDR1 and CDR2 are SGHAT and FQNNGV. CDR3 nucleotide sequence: TGTGCCAGCAGCTCTCAGGGCGGAGATTCACCCCTCCACTTT. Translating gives CASSSQGGDSPLHF.

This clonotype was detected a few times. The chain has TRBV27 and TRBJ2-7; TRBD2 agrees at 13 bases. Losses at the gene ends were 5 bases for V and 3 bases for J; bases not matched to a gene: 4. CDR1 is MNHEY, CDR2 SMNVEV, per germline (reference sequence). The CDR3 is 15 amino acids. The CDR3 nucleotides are TGTGCCAGCAGTGTCAGACTAGCGGGGGGCTACGAGCAGTACTTC. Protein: CASSVRLAGGYEQYF.

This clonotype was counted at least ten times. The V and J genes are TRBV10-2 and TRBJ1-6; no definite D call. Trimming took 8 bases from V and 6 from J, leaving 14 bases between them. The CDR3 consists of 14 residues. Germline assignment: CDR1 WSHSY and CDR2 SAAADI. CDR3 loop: CASAWAGFNSPLHF. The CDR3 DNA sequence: TGCGCCAGCGCGTGGGCAGGTTTTAATTCACCCCTCCACTTT.

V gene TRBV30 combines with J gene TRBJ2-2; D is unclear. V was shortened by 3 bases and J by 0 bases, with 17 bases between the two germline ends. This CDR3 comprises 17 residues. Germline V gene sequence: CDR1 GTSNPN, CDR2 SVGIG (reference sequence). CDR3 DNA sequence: TGTGCCTGGAGCGCCCCCCGAGACGCCGCGAACACCGGGGAGCTGTTTTTT. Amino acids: CAWSAPRDAANTGELFF.

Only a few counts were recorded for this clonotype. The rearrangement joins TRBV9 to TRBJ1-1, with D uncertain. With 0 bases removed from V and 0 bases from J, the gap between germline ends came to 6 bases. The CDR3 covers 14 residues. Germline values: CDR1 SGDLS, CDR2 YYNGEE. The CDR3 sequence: CASSVVHVNTEAFF. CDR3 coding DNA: TGTGCCAGCAGCGTAGTACACGTGAACACTGAAGCTTTCTTT.

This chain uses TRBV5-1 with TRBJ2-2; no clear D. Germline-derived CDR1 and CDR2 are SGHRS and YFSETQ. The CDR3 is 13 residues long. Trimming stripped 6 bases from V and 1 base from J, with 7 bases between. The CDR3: CASNSGNTGELFF. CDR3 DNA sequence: TGCGCCAGCAACTCAGGGAACACCGGGGAGCTGTTTTTT.

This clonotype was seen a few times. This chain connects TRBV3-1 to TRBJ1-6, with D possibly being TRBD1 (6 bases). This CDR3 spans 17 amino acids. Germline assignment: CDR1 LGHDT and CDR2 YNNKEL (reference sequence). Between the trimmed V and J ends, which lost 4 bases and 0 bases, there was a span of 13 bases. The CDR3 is CASSPLGGSSYNSPLHF. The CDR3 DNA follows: TGTGCCAGCAGCCCGTTAGGGGGGAGCTCCTATAATTCACCCCTCCACTTT.

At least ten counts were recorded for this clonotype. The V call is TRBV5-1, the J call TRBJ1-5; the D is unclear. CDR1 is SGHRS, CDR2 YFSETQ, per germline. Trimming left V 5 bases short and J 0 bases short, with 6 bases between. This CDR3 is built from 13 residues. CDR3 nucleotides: TGCGCCAGCAGGTCCGATAGCAATCAGCCCCAGCATTTT. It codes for CASRSDSNQPQHF.

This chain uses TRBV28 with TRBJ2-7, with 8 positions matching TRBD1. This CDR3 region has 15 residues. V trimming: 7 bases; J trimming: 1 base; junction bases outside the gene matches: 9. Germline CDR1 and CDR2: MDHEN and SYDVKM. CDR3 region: CASTSAGQASYEQYF. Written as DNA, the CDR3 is TGTGCCAGCACCTCCGCGGGACAGGCTTCCTACGAGCAGTACTTC.

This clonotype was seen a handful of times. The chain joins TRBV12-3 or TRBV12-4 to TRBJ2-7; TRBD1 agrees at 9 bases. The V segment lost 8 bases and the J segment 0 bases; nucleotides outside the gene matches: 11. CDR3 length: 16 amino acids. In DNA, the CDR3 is TGTGCCAGCCGCCTAGGGGACAGGGATCCCTCCTACGAGCAGTACTTC. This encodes CASRLGDRDPSYEQYF.

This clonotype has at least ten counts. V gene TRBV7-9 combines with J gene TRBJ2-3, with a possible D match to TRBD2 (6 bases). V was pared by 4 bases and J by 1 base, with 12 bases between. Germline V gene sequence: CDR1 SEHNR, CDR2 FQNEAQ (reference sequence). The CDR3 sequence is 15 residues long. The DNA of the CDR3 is TGTGCCAGCAGCTGGGGGGTCGTGGGCACAGATACGCAGTATTTT. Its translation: CASSWGVVGTDTQYF.

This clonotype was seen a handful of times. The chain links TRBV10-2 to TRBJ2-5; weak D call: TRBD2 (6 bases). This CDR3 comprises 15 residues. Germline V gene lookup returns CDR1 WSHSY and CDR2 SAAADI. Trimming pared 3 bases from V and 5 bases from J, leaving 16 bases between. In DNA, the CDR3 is TGCGCCAGCAGTGAACCGGGGGAGACAATGGAGACCCAGTACTTC. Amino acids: CASSEPGETMETQYF.

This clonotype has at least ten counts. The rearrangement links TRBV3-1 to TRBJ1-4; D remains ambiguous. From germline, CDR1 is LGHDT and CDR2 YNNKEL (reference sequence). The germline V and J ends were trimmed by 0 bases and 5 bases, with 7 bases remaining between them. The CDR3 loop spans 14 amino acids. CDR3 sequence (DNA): TGTGCCAGCAGCCAAGATTACAGAAATGAAAAACTGTTTTTT. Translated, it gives CASSQDYRNEKLFF.

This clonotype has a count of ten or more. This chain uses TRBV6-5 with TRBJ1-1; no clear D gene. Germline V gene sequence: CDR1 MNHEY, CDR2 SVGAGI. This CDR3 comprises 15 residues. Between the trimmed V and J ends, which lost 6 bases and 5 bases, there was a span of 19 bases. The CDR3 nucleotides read TGTGCCAGCAGGCTCTTTTCCGTGGTGGGTACTGAAGCTTTCTTT. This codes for CASRLFSVVGTEAFF.

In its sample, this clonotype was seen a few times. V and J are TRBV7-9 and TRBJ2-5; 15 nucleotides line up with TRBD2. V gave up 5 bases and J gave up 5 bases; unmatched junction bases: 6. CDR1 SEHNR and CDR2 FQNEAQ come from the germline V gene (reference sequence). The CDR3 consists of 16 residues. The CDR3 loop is CASSRTSGGASETQYF. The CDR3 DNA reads TGTGCCAGCAGCCGGACTAGCGGGGGGGCCAGTGAGACCCAGTACTTC.

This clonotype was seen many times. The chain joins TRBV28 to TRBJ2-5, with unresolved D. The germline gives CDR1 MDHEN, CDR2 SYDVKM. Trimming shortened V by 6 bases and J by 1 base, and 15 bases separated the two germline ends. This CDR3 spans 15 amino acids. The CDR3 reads CASSSTPALQETQYF. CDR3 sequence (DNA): TGTGCCAGCAGCTCAACCCCGGCTCTCCAAGAGACCCAGTACTTC.

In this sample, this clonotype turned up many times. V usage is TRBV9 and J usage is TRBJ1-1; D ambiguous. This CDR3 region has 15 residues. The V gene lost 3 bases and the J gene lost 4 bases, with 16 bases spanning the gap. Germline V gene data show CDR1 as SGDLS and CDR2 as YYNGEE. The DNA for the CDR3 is TGTGCCAGCAGCGCCGAGGTCGCCTTGGGCACTGAAGCTTTCTTT. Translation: CASSAEVALGTEAFF.

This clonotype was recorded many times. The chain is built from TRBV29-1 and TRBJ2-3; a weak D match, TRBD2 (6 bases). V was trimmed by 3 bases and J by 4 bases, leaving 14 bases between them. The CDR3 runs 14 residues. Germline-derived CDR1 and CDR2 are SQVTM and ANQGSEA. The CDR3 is CSVEDYPLPDTQYF. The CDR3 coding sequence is TGCAGCGTTGAGGACTATCCCCTTCCAGATACGCAGTATTTT.

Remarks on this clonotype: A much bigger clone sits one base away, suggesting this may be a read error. CDR3 sequence: CASSSPIDRGGDPRHF. The CDR3 nucleotides are TGTGCCAGCAGTTCCCCAATTGACAGGGGAGGGGACCCCCGGCATTTT. The rearrangement uses TRBV12-3 or TRBV12-4 and TRBJ1-5; 8 bases are shared with TRBD1. The CDR3 is 16 residues long.

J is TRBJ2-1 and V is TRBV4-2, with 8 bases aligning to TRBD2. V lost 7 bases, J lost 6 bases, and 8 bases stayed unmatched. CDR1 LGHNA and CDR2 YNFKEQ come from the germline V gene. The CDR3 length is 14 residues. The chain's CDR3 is CASTSPGTSNEQFF. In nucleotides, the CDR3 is TGTGCCAGCACCTCCCCCGGGACTAGCAATGAGCAGTTCTTC.

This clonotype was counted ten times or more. CDR3 amino acids: CASSSIRQGTNYGYTF. CDR3 sequence (DNA): TGTGCCAGCAGTTCGATCCGACAGGGTACTAACTATGGCTACACCTTC. The chain links TRBV27 to TRBJ1-2; 7 positions match TRBD1. CDR1 and CDR2 from the germline V gene are MNHEY and SMNVEV (reference sequence). After removal of 4 bases from V and 0 bases from J, the junction contained 8 bases not matched to a gene. The length of the CDR3 is 16 residues.

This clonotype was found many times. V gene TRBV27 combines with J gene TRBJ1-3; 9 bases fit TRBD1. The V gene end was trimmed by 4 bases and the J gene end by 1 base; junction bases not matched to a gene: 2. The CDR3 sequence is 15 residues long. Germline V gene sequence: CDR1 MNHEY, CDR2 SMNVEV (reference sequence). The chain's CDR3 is CASSSQGASGNTIYF. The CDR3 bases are TGTGCCAGCAGTTCACAGGGGGCGTCTGGAAACACCATATATTTT.